This T cell receptor beta chain was recorded in a study of T-cell reconstitution after alpha-beta-depleted transplantation in children. A TCRbeta library incorporating unique molecular identifiers was prepared. One entry per CDR3 protein, called by TCRdb with MiXCR from the PCR reads. Of almost 500,000 distinct CDR3 sequences in the sample, under 15% were seen once. Germline CDR1 reads KGHDR; CDR2 reads SFDVKD. The ends were cut back, 4 bases at V and 3 bases at J, with 12 bases in the middle. The CDR3 runs to 15 residues. This clonotype was recorded a few times. Here the sequenced sample was PBMCs from the stem cell graft donor, taken from the stem cell graft. The TCR comes from a human donor who donated a stem cell graft to a child with combined immunodeficiency. The rearrangement links TRBV24-1 to TRBJ2-1, with D possibly being TRBD1 (6 bases). CDR3 bases: TGTGCCACCAGTGAGGCGACAGGTTTCTACAATGAGCAGTTCTTC. Protein: CATSEATGFYNEQFF.